Each of the 9 T cell receptor beta chains below was sequenced from the same sample in a study of T cells in tumors after PD-1 blockade. Clones were sequenced by immunoSEQ multiplex PCR, and TCRdb holds only the in-frame ones, with some missing. The profile shows about 33,000 clones, 78% of them singletons. This specimen consisted of PBMCs, obtained before anti-PD-1 treatment. The receptors originated from a human donor with basal cell carcinoma.

This chain joins TRBV7-3 and TRBJ2-1; tentative D call: TRBD2 (5 bases). V lost 5 bases and J 11 bases, leaving 19 bases between the germline ends. Germline values: CDR1 SGHTA, CDR2 FQGTGA. This CDR3 has 14 residues. CDR3: CASSPSGSVRQQFF. DNA of the CDR3: TGTGCCAGCAGCCCATCAGGTAGCGTTAGACAGCAGTTCTTC.

CDR3 coding DNA: TGTGCCAGCAGTCCGGACAGGGGGCGTGGCTACACCTTC. Translation gives CASSPDRGRGYTF. V usage is TRBV12-3 or TRBV12-4 and J usage is TRBJ1-2; TRBD1 agrees at 11 bases. The CDR3 totals 13 residues. The junction had 3 bases not matched to a gene; V was cut back by 5 bases and J by 7 bases.

The chain recombines TRBV28 with TRBJ2-7; D may correspond to TRBD1 or TRBD2 (5 bases each). This CDR3 comprises 15 residues. V was trimmed by 6 bases and J by 4 bases, leaving 19 bases between them. CDR1 is MDHEN and CDR2 is SYDVKM in the germline V gene. CDR3 sequence (DNA): TGTGCCAGCAGCCTCCCGGGACCCAAAAAATACGAGCAGTACTTC. Its translation: CASSLPGPKKYEQYF.

The rearrangement links TRBV7-3 to TRBJ1-1, with D uncertain. The CDR3 loop spans 13 amino acids. V was shortened by 3 bases and J by 1 base, with 6 bases between the two germline ends. CDR1 and CDR2 from the germline V gene are SGHTA and FQGTGA. In nucleotides, the CDR3 is TGTGCCAGCAGCTTCGGGCGGAACACTGAAGCTTTCTTT. This gives the protein CASSFGRNTEAFF.

The rearrangement links TRBV5-6 to TRBJ1-1; D is perhaps TRBD1 (6 bases). Germline lookup yields CDR1 SGHDT and CDR2 YYEEEE. The CDR3 spans 16 residues. The V end lost 4 bases, the J end lost 5 bases, and 21 bases lay between the germline ends. In DNA, the CDR3 is TGTGCCAGCAGCCACCCAACAGGGATGAGGAGGACTGAAGCTTTCTTT. It yields the protein CASSHPTGMRRTEAFF.

The chain employs TRBV4-3 and TRBJ1-6; D gene ambiguous. This CDR3 comprises 16 residues. CDR1 and CDR2 (germline): LGHNA, YSLEER. Trimming shortened V by 4 bases and J by 0 bases, and 10 bases separated the two germline ends. CDR3 nucleotide sequence: TGCGCCAGCAGCCGGAGCGTTAGCTCCTATAATTCACCCCTCCACTTT. This translates into CASSRSVSSYNSPLHF.

The rearrangement joins TRBV5-6 to TRBJ1-1; possible D gene TRBD1, 5 bases. The germline CDR1 and CDR2 sequences are SGHDT and YYEEEE. The CDR3 covers 14 residues. With 4 bases removed from V and 5 bases from J, the gap between germline ends came to 15 bases. The CDR3 loop is CASSPGTKGTEAFF. The DNA for the CDR3 is TGTGCCAGCAGCCCCGGGACTAAAGGGACTGAAGCTTTCTTT.

This chain connects TRBV5-4 to TRBJ2-7; TRBD1 is a possible D gene (8 bases). The CDR3 is made up of 18 amino acids. CDR1 is SGHNT, CDR2 YYREEE, per germline (reference sequence). The ends were cut back, 2 bases at V and 3 bases at J, with 24 bases in the middle. This CDR3 reads CASSLGQGGTGARYEQYF. In DNA, the CDR3 is TGTGCCAGCAGCTTAGGACAGGGAGGGACGGGGGCACGCTACGAGCAGTACTTC.

The rearrangement links TRBV9 to TRBJ2-3; 7 nucleotides agree with TRBD1. Unmatched junction bases numbered 4, after V lost 0 bases and J lost 6 bases. The CDR3 runs to 14 residues. The germline gives CDR1 SGDLS, CDR2 YYNGEE. Here the CDR3 reads CASSVGVGGDTQYF. Here the CDR3 DNA reads TGTGCCAGCAGCGTAGGAGTAGGGGGCGATACGCAGTATTTT.